This note documents a single TCR beta chain sequence. The sample has other DNA sequences that encode this CDR3 too. The germline CDR1 and CDR2 sequences are KGHSH and LQKENI. This CDR3 contains 15 residues. J gave up 2 bases and V 0 bases, and 3 bases lay outside the gene matches. The data were produced by immunoSEQ multiplex PCR, yet TCRdb's version contains in-frame clones alone and is incomplete. Of around 150,000 clones in the sample, 86% were seen once. The data were obtained in a study of blood T cell repertoires in COVID-19. Background on the study: From T cells, B-cell-depleted T cells, or PBMCs came the material, which was cDNA or gDNA.

The source of this sequence is a man aged 18 to 29 with acute or convalescent COVID-19. V gene TRBV18 combines with J gene TRBJ1-2, with 7 bases fitting TRBD1. The sample taken for sequencing was peripheral blood. The CDR3 reads CASSPPEGANYGYTF. CDR3 coding DNA: TGTGCCAGCTCACCACCGGAGGGGGCAAACTATGGCTACACCTTC.